The rows below give T cell receptor beta chains drawn from one sample of a study of control samples from healthy donors and cancer patients. Only in-frame clones appear in the TCRdb table, and some are missing; sequencing was by immunoSEQ multiplex PCR. Found here are 50,000 to 75,000 clones, 85% to 90% of them singletons; the top ten hold 6%. Sequencing was carried out using PBMCs. The source of these receptors is a man in his sixties with colorectal cancer. The CDR3 runs from the conserved cysteine through the conserved F or W. A D gene is named only where the DNA matches it firmly. Size is stated for part of the rows, as once, few or many counts, or as a class when the clone is expanded.

D gene	V gene	CDR3 length	J gene	clone size	CDR3 protein	CDR3 DNA
-	TRBV2	14	TRBJ2-2	-	CASGGQGGAGELFF	TGTGCCAGCGGGGGCCAGGGAGGCGCCGGGGAGCTGTTTTTT
-	TRBV2	16	TRBJ1-2	-	CASRALIDSKNYGYTF	TGTGCCAGCAGGGCCCTTATAGACAGCAAAAACTATGGCTACACCTTC
-	TRBV18	15	TRBJ2-1	-	CASSPYGTEYNEQFF	TGTGCCAGCTCACCTTACGGGACGGAATACAATGAGCAGTTCTTC
TRBD2	TRBV14	19	TRBJ2-3	-	CASSPPLGTSGESTDTQYF	TGTGCCAGCAGCCCTCCCCTCGGGACTAGCGGGGAAAGCACAGATACGCAGTATTTT
-	TRBV5-1	15	TRBJ1-2	-	CASRAGPADAYGYTF	TGCGCCAGCAGGGCGGGACCCGCGGACGCCTATGGCTACACCTTC
-	TRBV7-9	14	TRBJ1-1	-	CASSLKAGLTEAFF	TGTGCCAGCAGCTTAAAGGCAGGGCTCACTGAAGCTTTCTTT
-	TRBV14	11	TRBJ2-1	-	CASSQVNEQFF	TGTGCCAGCAGCCAAGTCAATGAGCAGTTCTTC
-	TRBV6-5	15	TRBJ2-3	-	CAIRGTLRGTDTQYF	TGTGCCATCAGGGGGACTCTCAGGGGCACAGATACGCAGTATTTT
-	TRBV9	15	TRBJ1-6	-	CASSVEGRGHSPLHF	TGTGCCAGCAGCGTCGAAGGGAGGGGCCATTCACCCCTCCACTTT
-	TRBV12-3/TRBV12-4	13	TRBJ1-5	-	CASRVQEDQPQHF	TGTGCCAGCAGGGTGCAGGAGGATCAGCCCCAGCATTTT
TRBD1	TRBV3-1/TRBV3-2	14	TRBJ1-5	-	CASSQGQGGQPQHF	TGTGCCAGCAGCCAAGGACAGGGCGGTCAGCCCCAGCATTTT
-	TRBV18	14	TRBJ2-3	-	CASSQTGSTDTQYF	TGTGCCAGCTCCCAGACAGGAAGCACAGATACGCAGTATTTT
-	TRBV7-9	14	TRBJ2-1	-	CASSLSSVHNEQFF	TGTGCCAGCAGCTTAAGCTCGGTTCACAATGAGCAGTTCTTC
-	TRBV6-2/TRBV6-3	16	TRBJ1-2	once	CASSQTGKGRASGYTF	TGTGCCAGCAGCCAGACCGGTAAGGGGAGGGCGTCTGGCTACACCTTC
TRBD1	TRBV19	16	TRBJ1-4	-	CASDPGQGIVNEKLFF	TGTGCCAGCGATCCGGGACAGGGGATCGTTAATGAAAAACTGTTTTTT
TRBD2	TRBV28	15	TRBJ2-2	once	CASNLGGGNTGELFF	TGTGCCAGCAACTTGGGCGGGGGTAACACCGGGGAGCTGTTTTTT
-	TRBV4-3	15	TRBJ2-5	-	CASSQRYGGQETQYF	TGCGCCAGCAGCCAAAGATATGGGGGCCAAGAGACCCAGTACTTC
-	TRBV21-1	15	TRBJ1-1	once	CASSKGGCGLPEAFF	TGTGCCAGCAGCAAAGGGGGTTGCGGGCTGCCTGAAGCTTTCTTT
-	TRBV30	13	TRBJ2-3	-	CAWGDGSTDTQYF	TGTGCCTGGGGGGACGGAAGCACAGATACGCAGTATTTT
TRBD1	TRBV9	16	TRBJ1-2	-	CASSVGTGGLNYGYTF	TGTGCCAGCAGCGTAGGGACAGGGGGGTTGAACTATGGCTACACCTTC
-	TRBV28	13	TRBJ2-7	-	CASNGRTSYEQYF	TGTGCCAGCAACGGTCGAACCTCCTACGAGCAGTACTTC
-	TRBV10-3	13	TRBJ1-5	-	CAISATATQPQHF	TGTGCCATCAGTGCGACAGCCACTCAGCCCCAGCATTTT
TRBD2	TRBV7-9	14	TRBJ2-5	-	CASSWTSGQETQYF	TGTGCCAGCAGCTGGACTAGCGGGCAAGAGACCCAGTACTTC
TRBD1	TRBV5-4	16	TRBJ1-2	once	CASSWGPGQGTYGYTF	TGTGCCAGCAGCTGGGGGCCGGGACAGGGGACCTATGGCTACACCTTC
-	TRBV3-1/TRBV3-2	15	TRBJ1-1	-	CASSQVDSAAFEAFF	TGTGCCAGCAGCCAAGTTGATTCAGCTGCCTTTGAAGCTTTCTTT
TRBD2	TRBV2	16	TRBJ2-3	-	CASSYLGLDPTDTQYF	TGTGCCAGCAGTTATTTGGGACTAGACCCGACAGATACGCAGTATTTT
-	TRBV11-2	16	TRBJ2-7	-	CASREAGGRNTYEQYF	TGTGCCAGCAGAGAGGCCGGGGGGCGCAACACCTACGAGCAGTACTTC